The source of this T cell receptor (beta chain) is a study of vaccination effects on CD4 cells after COVID-19. As for the study in general: The median interval between the second dose and post-vaccine sampling was 72 days.

Sequencing in the ViraFEST assay came after antigen-specific CD4+ T cells had been expanded with viral peptide pools, which were used to stimulate PBMC. It was after approximately 11 days of culture that CD4+ T cells were isolated. It was two doses of either the BNT162b2 or mRNA-1273 vaccine that participants received. Prior SARS-CoV-2 infection was absent in the vaccine recipients, as shown by negative nucleocapsid antibodies. Of note for this clone: Its matching antigen is unknown.

Generated by immunoSEQ multiplex PCR, the TCRdb table keeps only in-frame clones and is missing some. This repertoire shows around 81,000 clones, 77% found once; its top ten account for 1.1%. Findings of the study overall: Cross-reaction with common cold coronaviruses was seen in only 1 of 255 vaccine-induced clones from healthy vaccinees. Clonal contraction was marked in infection- and vaccine-induced clones late after vaccination.

The V and J ends lost 0 bases and 8 bases respectively, with 9 bases between them. The V gene's germline CDR1 is LGHDT and CDR2 YNNKEL (reference sequence). This CDR3 has 13 amino acids. This clonotype was obtained from a human donor who received a COVID-19 vaccine. This sample comprised CD4+ T cells from PBMCs cultured with HCoV-OC43 spike peptides, obtained after COVID-19 vaccination. Subset given: HCoV-OC43 spike overlapping peptide pool stimulation. V and J are TRBV3-1 (or the pseudogene TRBV3-2) and TRBJ2-3; no clear D gene. The CDR3 DNA follows: TGTGCCAGCAGCCAAGATCTCGTCGGTACGCAGTATTTT. Translating gives CASSQDLVGTQYF.